This T cell receptor (beta chain) stems from a study of cytomegalovirus exposure and HLA in healthy donors. On the study more broadly: Findings of an earlier analysis included 117 million unique TCR beta sequences from 170 million or so T cells.

From germline, CDR1 is SQVTM and CDR2 ANQGSEA. The CDR3 sequence is 13 residues long. Trimming removed 0 bases at V and 6 bases at J, with 12 bases between. Points on this clone: Its target is unknown.

Study results and limitations: TCR beta V- and J-gene trimming was later associated with a missense DCLRE1C variant. It was reportedly the case that the classifier diagnosed cytomegalovirus status with high specificity and sensitivity. Accurate HLA-A and HLA-B prediction from TCR beta sequences was reported for most subjects.

A multiplex PCR was run with 60 Vbeta primers and 13 Jbeta primers. Method: immunoSEQ multiplex PCR; TCRdb's copy keeps in-frame clones and lacks some. The sample has around 170,000 clones, 82% seen once; the top ten hold about 0.84%. This sequence originates from a woman in her late teens or twenties in good health and CMV-seronegative. This chain joins TRBV29-1 and TRBJ2-7, with D perhaps TRBD1 (5 bases). Input material: PBMCs. DNA of the CDR3: TGCAGCGTTGAAGATTTAATCCAGGGCGAGCAGTACTTC. Amino acids: CSVEDLIQGEQYF.